This TCR beta chain was captured by sequencing in a study of T-cell memory formation after mild COVID-19. The CDR3 is 12 amino acids. Germline V gene data show CDR1 as SNHLY and CDR2 as FYNNEI. Trimming took 2 bases from V and 3 from J, leaving 5 bases between them. This clonotype was counted between two and nine times. The target antigen is unknown. Overall study findings and caveats: Later expanders leaned toward CD4+, whereas clones contracting from day 15 to 85 were balanced CD4/CD8.

TCRdb called the 5' RACE reads again in MiXCR, with one record for every CDR3 protein. This table has over 120,000 distinct CDR3 sequences, over 6% appearing once. The receptor comes from an adult woman who had mild COVID-19 (a few samples of this study predate the infection). Cell type and time point are not known. The chain links TRBV2 to TRBJ2-7; D gene uncertain. The sequencing sample was made of PBMCs or a T cell subset sorted from them (not recorded which). The CDR3 bases are TGTGCCAGCAGTGAAAGCAGCTACGAGCAGTACTTC. It codes for CASSESSYEQYF.